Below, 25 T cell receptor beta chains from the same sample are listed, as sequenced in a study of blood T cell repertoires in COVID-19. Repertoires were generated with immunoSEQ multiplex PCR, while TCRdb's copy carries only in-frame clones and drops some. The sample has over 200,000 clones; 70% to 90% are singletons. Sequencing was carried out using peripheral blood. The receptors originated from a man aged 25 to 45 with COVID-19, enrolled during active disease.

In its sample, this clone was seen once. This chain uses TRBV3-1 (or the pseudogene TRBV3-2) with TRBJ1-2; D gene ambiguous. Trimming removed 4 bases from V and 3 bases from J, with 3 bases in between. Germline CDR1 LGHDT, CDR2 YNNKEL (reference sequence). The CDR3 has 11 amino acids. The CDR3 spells CASSLDYGYTF. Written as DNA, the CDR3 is TGTGCCAGCAGCCTCGACTATGGCTACACCTTC.

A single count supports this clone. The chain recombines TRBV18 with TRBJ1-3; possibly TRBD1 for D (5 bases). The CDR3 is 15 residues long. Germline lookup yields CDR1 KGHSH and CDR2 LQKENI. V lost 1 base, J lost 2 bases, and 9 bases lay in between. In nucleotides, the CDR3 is TGTGCCAGCTCACCACAACAGGACGCTGGAAACACCATATATTTT. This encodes CASSPQQDAGNTIYF.

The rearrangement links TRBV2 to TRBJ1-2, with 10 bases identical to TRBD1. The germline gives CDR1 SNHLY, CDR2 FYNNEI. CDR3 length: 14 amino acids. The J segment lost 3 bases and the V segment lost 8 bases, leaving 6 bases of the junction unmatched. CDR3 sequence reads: CASLLTGGDYGYTF. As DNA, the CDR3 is TGTGCCAGCCTGTTGACAGGGGGCGACTATGGCTACACCTTC.

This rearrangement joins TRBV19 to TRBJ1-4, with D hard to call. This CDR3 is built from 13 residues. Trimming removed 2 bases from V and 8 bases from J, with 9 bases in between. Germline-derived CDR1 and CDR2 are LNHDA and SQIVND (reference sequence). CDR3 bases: TGTGCCAGTAGTATAAGCCCGGGGGAAAAACTGTTTTTT. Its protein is CASSISPGEKLFF.

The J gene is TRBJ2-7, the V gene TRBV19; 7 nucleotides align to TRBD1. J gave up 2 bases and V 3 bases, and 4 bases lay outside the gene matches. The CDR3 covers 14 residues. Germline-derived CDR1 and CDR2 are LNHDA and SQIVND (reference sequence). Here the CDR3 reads CASSIYGTAYEQYF. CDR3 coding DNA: TGTGCCAGTAGTATCTATGGGACAGCCTACGAGCAGTACTTC.

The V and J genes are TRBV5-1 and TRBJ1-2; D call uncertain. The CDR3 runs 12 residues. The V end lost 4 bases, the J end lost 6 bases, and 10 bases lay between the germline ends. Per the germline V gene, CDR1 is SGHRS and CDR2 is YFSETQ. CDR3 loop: CASSLTLDGYTF. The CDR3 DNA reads TGCGCCAGCAGCCTAACGCTTGATGGCTACACCTTC.

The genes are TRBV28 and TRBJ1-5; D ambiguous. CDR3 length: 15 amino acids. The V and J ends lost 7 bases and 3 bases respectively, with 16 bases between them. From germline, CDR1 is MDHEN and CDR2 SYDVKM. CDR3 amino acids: CASIPSGEPNQPQHF. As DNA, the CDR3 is TGTGCCAGCATTCCTTCCGGGGAGCCCAATCAGCCCCAGCATTTT. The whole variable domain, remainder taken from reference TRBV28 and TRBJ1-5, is DVKVTQSSRYLVKRTGEKVFLECVQDMDHENMFWYRQDPGLGLRLIYFSYDVKMKEKGDIPEGYSVSREKKERFSLILESASTNQTSMYLCASIPSGEPNQPQHFGDGTRLSIL.

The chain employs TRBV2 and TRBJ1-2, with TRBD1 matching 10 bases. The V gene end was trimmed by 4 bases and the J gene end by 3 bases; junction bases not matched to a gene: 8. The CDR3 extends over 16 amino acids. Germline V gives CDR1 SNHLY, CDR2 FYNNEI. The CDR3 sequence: CASSGGQGISYYGYTF. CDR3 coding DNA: TGTGCCAGCAGTGGGGGACAGGGGATCTCGTACTATGGCTACACCTTC.

CDR3 nucleotides: TGTGCCAGCAGCGTAGGAATTGGACAGGGCAGTACTGAAGCTTTCTTT. The encoded protein is CASSVGIGQGSTEAFF. This rearrangement joins TRBV9 to TRBJ1-1, with 8 bases matching TRBD1. Germline V lookup: CDR1 SGDLS, CDR2 YYNGEE. Unmatched junction bases numbered 9, after V lost 0 bases and J lost 5 bases. The CDR3 covers 16 residues.

CDR3 protein: CASGDRNSYEQYF. The CDR3 DNA follows: TGTGCCAGTGGAGACAGAAACTCCTACGAGCAGTACTTC. The chain recombines TRBV6-6 with TRBJ2-7; D possibly corresponds to TRBD1 (5 bases). Trimming pared 9 bases from V and 0 bases from J, leaving 12 bases between. The CDR3 runs to 13 residues. The germline gives CDR1 MNHNY, CDR2 SVGAGI (reference sequence).

The CDR3 nucleotides read TGTGCCAGCAGCTCATGGGGGGAGAACACTGAAGCTTTCTTT. This translates into CASSSWGENTEAFF. The chain has TRBV7-3 and TRBJ1-1; TRBD1 is a possible D gene (5 bases). Trimming shortened V by 4 bases and J by 1 base, and 10 bases separated the two germline ends. Germline lookup yields CDR1 SGHTA and CDR2 FQGTGA. The CDR3 consists of 14 residues.

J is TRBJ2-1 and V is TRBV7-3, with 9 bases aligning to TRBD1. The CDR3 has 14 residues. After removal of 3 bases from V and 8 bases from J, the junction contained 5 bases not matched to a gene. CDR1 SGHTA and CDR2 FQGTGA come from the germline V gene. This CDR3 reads CASSFRQGVYEQFF. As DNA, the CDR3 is TGTGCCAGCAGCTTTCGACAGGGGGTCTATGAGCAGTTCTTC.

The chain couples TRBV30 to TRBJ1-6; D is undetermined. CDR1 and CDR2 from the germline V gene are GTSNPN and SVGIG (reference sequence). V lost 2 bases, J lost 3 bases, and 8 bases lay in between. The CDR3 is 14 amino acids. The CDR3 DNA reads TGTGCCTGGAGTATCGGGAGCTATAATTCACCCCTCCACTTT. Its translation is CAWSIGSYNSPLHF.

The CDR3 DNA reads TGTGCCAGCACTGGACAGGGAATGAACACTGAAGCTTTCTTT. The encoded protein is CASTGQGMNTEAFF. The chain is built from TRBV2 and TRBJ1-1; 8 nucleotides align to TRBD1. The junction had 4 bases not matched to a gene; V was cut back by 7 bases and J by 0 bases. Germline CDR1 SNHLY, CDR2 FYNNEI. The CDR3 extends over 14 amino acids.

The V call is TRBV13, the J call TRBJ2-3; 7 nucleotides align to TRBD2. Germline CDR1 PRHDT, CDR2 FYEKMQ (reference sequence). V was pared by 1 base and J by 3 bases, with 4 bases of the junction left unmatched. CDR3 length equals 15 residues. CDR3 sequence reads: CASSLAGGKTDTQYF. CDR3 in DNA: TGTGCCAGCAGCTTAGCGGGAGGAAAGACAGATACGCAGTATTTT. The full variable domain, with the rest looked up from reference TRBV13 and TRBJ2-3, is AAGVIQSPRHLIKEKRETATLKCYPIPRHDTVYWYQQGPGQDPQFLISFYEKMQSDKGSIPDRFSAQQFSDYHSELNMSSLELGDSALYFCASSLAGGKTDTQYFGPGTRLTVL.

This CDR3 is CASWWWTGISGANVLTF. CDR3 in DNA: TGTGCCAGCTGGTGGTGGACAGGGATATCTGGGGCCAACGTCCTGACTTTC. V gene TRBV2 combines with J gene TRBJ2-6, with 8 positions matching TRBD1. This CDR3 is 17 amino acids long. Germline V gene data show CDR1 as SNHLY and CDR2 as FYNNEI. Trimming removed 8 bases from V and 1 base from J; junction bases left unmatched: 10. The full variable domain, with the rest looked up from reference TRBV2 and TRBJ2-6, is EPEVTQTPSHQVTQMGQEVILRCVPISNHLYFYWYRQILGQKVEFLVSFYNNEISEKSEIFDDQFSVERPDGSNFTLKIRSTKLEDSAMYFCASWWWTGISGANVLTFGAGSRLTVL.

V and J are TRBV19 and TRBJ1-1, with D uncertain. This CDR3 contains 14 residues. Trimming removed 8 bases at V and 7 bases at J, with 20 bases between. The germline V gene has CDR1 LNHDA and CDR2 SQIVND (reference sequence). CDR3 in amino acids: CASRAGKKVFEAFF. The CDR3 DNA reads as TGTGCCAGTCGGGCGGGGAAAAAGGTGTTTGAAGCTTTCTTT.

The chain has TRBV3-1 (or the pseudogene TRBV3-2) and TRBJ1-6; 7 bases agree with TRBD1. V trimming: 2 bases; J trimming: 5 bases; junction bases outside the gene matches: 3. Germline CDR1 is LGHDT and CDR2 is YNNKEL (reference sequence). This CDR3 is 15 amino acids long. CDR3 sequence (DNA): TGTGCCAGCAGCCAATGGGACAGCAATAATTCACCCCTCCACTTT. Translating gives CASSQWDSNNSPLHF.

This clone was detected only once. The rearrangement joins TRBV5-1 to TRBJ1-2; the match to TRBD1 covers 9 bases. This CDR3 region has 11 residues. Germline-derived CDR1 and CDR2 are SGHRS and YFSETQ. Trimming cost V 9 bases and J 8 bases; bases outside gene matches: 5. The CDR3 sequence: CATTGGEGYTF. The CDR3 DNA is TGCGCCACCACAGGGGGCGAAGGCTACACCTTC.

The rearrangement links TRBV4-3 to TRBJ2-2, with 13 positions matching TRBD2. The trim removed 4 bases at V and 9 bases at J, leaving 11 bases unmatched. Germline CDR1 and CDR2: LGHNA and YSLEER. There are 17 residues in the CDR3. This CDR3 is CASSLDLGTSGNRELFF. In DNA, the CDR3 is TGCGCCAGCAGCCTAGATCTTGGGACTAGCGGGAACAGGGAGCTGTTTTTT.

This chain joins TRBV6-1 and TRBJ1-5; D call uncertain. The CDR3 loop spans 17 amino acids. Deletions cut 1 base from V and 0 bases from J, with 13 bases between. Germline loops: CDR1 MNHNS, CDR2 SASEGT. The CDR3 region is CASSEGMGGYSNQPQHF. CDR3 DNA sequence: TGTGCCAGCAGTGAAGGCATGGGAGGGTATAGCAATCAGCCCCAGCATTTT.

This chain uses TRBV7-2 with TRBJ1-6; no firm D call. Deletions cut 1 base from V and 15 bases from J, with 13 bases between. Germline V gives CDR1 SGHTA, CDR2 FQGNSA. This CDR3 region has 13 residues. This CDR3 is CASSLVMLEVLHF. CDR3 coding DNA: TGTGCCAGCAGCTTAGTAATGCTGGAGGTCCTCCACTTT. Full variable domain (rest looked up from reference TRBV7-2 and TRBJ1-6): GAGVSQSPSNKVTEKGKDVELRCDPISGHTALYWYRQSLGQGLEFLIYFQGNSAPDKSGLPSDRFSAERTGGSVSTLTIQRTQQEDSAVYLCASSLVMLEVLHFGNGTRLTVT.

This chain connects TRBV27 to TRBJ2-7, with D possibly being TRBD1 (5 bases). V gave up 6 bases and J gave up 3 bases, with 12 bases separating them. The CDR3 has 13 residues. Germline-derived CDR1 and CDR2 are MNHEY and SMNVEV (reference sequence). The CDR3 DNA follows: TGTGCCAGCAGCCCAGGGCTAATCTACGAGCAGTACTTC. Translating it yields CASSPGLIYEQYF.

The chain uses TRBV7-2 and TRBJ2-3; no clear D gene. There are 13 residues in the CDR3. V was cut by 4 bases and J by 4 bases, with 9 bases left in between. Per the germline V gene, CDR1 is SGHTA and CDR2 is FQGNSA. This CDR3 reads CASSSLGPDTQYF. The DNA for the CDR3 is TGTGCCAGCAGCTCACTTGGTCCAGATACGCAGTATTTT. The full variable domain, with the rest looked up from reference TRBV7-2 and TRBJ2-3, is GAGVSQSPSNKVTEKGKDVELRCDPISGHTALYWYRQSLGQGLEFLIYFQGNSAPDKSGLPSDRFSAERTGGSVSTLTIQRTQQEDSAVYLCASSSLGPDTQYFGPGTRLTVL.

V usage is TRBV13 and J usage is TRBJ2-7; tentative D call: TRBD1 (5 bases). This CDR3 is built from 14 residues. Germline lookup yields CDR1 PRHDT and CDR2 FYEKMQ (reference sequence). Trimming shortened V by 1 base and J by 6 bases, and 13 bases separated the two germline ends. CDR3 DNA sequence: TGTGCCAGCAGCTTAGTGACAGAACAAGGCGAGCAGTACTTC. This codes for CASSLVTEQGEQYF.